The sequence of this T cell receptor (beta chain) was determined in a study of chronic HIV infection and antiretroviral therapy. Germline loops: CDR1 MDHEN, CDR2 SYDVKM. This CDR3 contains 16 residues. MiXCR, applied by TCRdb to the 5' RACE reads, yields one record per CDR3 protein. The table includes about 38,000 distinct CDR3 sequences, more than 8% detected once. The chain is built from TRBV28 and TRBJ1-3; 7 positions match TRBD1. The sample consisted of peripheral blood. The source of this sequence is an adult who had HIV and had not received antiretroviral therapy, or was an uninfected healthy control (not recorded which). CDR3 amino acids: CATRGPGTGDGNTIYF. CDR3 nucleotides: TGTGCTACGAGAGGCCCGGGAACAGGGGATGGAAACACCATATATTTT.